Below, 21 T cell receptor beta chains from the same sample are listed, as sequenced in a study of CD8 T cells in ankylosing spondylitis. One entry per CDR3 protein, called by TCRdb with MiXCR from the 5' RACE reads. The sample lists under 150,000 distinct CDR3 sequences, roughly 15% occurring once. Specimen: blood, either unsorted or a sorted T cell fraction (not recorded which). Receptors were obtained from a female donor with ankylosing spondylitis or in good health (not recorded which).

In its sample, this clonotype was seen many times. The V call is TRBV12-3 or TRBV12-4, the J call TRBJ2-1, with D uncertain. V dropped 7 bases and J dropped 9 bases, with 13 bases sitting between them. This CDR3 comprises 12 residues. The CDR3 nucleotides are TGTGCCAGCACCATAACGCGATCTGAGCAGTTCTTC. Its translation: CASTITRSEQFF.

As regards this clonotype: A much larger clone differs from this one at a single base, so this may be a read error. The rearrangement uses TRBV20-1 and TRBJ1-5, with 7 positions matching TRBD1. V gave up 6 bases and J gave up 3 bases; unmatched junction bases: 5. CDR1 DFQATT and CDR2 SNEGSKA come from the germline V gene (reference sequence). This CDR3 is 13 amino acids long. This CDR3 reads CSARDSPNQPQHF. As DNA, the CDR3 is TGCAGTGCGAGGGACAGCCCCAATCAGCCCCAGCATTTT.

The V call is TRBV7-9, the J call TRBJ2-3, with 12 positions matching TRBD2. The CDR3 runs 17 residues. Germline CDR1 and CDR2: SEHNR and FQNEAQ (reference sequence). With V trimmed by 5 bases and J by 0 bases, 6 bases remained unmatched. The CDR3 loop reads CASSPGTSGGSTDTQYF. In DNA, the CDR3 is TGTGCCAGCAGCCCCGGTACTAGCGGGGGGAGCACAGATACGCAGTATTTT.

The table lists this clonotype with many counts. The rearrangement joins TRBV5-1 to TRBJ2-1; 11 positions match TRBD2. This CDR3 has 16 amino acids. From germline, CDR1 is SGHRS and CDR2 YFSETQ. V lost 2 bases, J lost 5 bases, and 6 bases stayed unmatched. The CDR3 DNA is TGCGCCAGCAGCTTTTCGGGACTAGCGGTAAACAATGAGCAGTTCTTC. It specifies CASSFSGLAVNNEQFF. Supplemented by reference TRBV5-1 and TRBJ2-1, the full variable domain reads KAGVTQTPRYLIKTRGQQVTLSCSPISGHRSVSWYQQTPGQGLQFLFEYFSETQRNKGNFPGRFSGRQFSNSRSEMNVSTLELGDSALYLCASSFSGLAVNNEQFFGPGTRLTVL.

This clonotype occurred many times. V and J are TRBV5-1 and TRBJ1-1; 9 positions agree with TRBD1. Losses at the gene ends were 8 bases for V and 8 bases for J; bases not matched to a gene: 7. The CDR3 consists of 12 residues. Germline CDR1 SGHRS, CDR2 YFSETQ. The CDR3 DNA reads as TGCGCCAGTGGCACCGGGACAGGGGAAGCTTTCTTT. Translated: CASGTGTGEAFF.

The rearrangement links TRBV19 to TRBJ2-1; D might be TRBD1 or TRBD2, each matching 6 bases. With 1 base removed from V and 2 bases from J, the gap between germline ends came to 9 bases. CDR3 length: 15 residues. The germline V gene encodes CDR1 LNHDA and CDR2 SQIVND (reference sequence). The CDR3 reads CASSIAGAPYNEQFF. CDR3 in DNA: TGTGCCAGTAGTATAGCGGGGGCCCCCTACAATGAGCAGTTCTTC.

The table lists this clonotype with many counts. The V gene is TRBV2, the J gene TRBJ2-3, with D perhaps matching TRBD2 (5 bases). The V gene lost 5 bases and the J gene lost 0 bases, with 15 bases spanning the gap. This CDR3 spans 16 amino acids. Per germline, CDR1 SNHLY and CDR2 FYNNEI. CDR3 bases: TGTGCCAGCAGTCCCGGACTCGCTTCTAGCACAGATACGCAGTATTTT. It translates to CASSPGLASSTDTQYF. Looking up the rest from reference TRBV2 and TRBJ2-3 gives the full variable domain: EPEVTQTPSHQVTQMGQEVILRCVPISNHLYFYWYRQILGQKVEFLVSFYNNEISEKSEIFDDQFSVERPDGSNFTLKIRSTKLEDSAMYFCASSPGLASSTDTQYFGPGTRLTVL.

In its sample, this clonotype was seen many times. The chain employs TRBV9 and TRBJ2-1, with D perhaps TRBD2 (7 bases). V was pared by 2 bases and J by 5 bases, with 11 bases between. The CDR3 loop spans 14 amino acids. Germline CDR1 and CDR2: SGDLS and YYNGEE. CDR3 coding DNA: TGTGCCAGCAGCGTCAGGGGAGGGAACAATGAGCAGTTCTTC. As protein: CASSVRGGNNEQFF.

The CDR3 reads CASRRGGQGYGYTF. The CDR3, as DNA: TGTGCCAGCAGACGCGGGGGACAGGGCTATGGCTACACCTTC. This chain links TRBV6-1 with TRBJ1-2, with 9 bases fitting TRBD1. With V trimmed by 6 bases and J by 4 bases, 6 bases remained unmatched. Germline V CDR1 and CDR2: MNHNS, SASEGT. CDR3 length equals 14 residues.

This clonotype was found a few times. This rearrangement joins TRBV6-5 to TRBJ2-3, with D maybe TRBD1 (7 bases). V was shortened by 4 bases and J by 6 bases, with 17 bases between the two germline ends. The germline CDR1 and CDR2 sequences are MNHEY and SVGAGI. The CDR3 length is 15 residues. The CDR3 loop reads CASSSQGGRWDTQYF. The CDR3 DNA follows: TGTGCCAGCAGTTCTCAGGGGGGCCGGTGGGATACGCAGTATTTT.

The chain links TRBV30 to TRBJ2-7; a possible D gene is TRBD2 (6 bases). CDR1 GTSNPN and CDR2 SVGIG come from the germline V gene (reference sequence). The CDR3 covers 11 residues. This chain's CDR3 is CALGGSYEQYF. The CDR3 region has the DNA TGTGCTCTGGGGGGCTCCTACGAGCAGTACTTC.

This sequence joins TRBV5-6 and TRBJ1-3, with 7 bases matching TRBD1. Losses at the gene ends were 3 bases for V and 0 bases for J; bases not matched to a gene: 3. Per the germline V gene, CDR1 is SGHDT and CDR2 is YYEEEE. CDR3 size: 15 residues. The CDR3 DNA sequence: TGTGCCAGCAGCTGGTGGACAGGCTCTGGAAACACCATATATTTT. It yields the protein CASSWWTGSGNTIYF.

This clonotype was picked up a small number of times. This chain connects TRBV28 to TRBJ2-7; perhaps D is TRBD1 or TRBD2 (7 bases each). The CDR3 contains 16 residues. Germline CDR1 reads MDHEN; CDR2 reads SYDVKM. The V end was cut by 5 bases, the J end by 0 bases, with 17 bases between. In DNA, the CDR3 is TGTGCCAGCAGTCCCCGGGGGGACAGTAACTCCTACGAGCAGTACTTC. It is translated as CASSPRGDSNSYEQYF.

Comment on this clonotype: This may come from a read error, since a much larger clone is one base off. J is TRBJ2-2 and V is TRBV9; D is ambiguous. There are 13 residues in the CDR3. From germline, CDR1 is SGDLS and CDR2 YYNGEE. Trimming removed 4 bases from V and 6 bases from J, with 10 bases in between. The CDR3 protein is CASSLEPPGELFF. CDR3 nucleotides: TGTGCCAGCAGCCTAGAGCCGCCCGGGGAGCTGTTTTTT.

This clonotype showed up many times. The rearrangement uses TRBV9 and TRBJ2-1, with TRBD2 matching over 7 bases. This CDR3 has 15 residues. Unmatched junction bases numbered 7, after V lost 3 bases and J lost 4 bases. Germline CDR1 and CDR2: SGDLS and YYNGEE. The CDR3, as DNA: TGTGCCAGCAGCGAGGGGAGGACTAGTTACAATGAGCAGTTCTTC. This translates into CASSEGRTSYNEQFF.

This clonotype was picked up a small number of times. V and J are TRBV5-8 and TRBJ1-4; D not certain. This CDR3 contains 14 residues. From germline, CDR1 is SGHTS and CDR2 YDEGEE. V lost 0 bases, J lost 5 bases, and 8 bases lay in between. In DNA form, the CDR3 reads TGTGCCAGCAGCTTGGCTGGGTTAAATGAAAAACTGTTTTTT. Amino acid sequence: CASSLAGLNEKLFF. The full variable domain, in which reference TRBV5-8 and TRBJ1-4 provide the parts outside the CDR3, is EAGVTQSPTHLIKTRGQQATLRCSPISGHTSVYWYQQALGLGLQFLLWYDEGEERNRGNFPPRFSGRQFPNYSSELNVNALELEDSALYLCASSLAGLNEKLFFGSGTQLSVL.

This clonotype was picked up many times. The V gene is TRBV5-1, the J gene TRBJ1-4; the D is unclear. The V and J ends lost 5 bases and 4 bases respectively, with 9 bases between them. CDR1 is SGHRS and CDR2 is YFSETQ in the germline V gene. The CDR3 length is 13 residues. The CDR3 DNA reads TGCGCCAGCAGAACGGGCATTAATGAAAAACTGTTTTTT. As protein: CASRTGINEKLFF.

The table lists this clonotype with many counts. CDR3 region: CASSAGLRTGELFF. CDR3 nucleotides: TGTGCCAGCTCGGCGGGGTTGCGGACCGGGGAGCTGTTTTTT. The V and J genes are TRBV12-3 or TRBV12-4 and TRBJ2-2, with D possibly being TRBD2 (6 bases). Trimming cost V 8 bases and J 5 bases, with 15 bases left between them. CDR3 length: 14 amino acids.

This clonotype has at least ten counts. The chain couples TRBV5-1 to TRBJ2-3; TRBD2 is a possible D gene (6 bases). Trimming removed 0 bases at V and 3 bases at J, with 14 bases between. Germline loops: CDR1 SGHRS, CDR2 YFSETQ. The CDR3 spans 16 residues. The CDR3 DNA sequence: TGCGCCAGCAGCTTGGCCCGGGACTGGAGGACAGATACGCAGTATTTT. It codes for CASSLARDWRTDTQYF.

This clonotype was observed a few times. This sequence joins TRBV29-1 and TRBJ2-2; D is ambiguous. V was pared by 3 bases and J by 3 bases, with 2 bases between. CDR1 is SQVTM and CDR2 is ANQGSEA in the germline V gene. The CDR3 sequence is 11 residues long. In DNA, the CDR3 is TGCAGCGTTGACGACACCGGGGAGCTGTTTTTT. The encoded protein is CSVDDTGELFF.

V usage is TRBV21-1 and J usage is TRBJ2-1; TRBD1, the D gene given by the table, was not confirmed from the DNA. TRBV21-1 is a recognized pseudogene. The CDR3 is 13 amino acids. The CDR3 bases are TGTGCCAGCAGCAAACGTTCGGGAAATGAGCAGTTCTTC. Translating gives CASSKRSGNEQFF.